The 6 T cell receptor beta chains in this list originate from one sample, sequenced in a study of shared clonotypes between healthy human individuals. The assay was immunoSEQ multiplex PCR, and TCRdb's table has in-frame clones only and misses some. Seen here are around 640,000 clones, roughly 96% observed once, and the top ten hold around 0.1%. CD8 cells regarded as naive lacked CD45RO, were positively chosen for CCR7, and omitted terminally differentiated effector memory CD45RA+ cells. Input material: naive CD8+ T cells sorted from blood. Receptor source: a woman between 25 and 40 years old in good health.

The rearrangement uses TRBV6-1 and TRBJ2-7, with TRBD2 matching over 7 bases. V shed 8 bases, J shed 4 bases, and the junction held 14 bases outside the gene matches. Germline V lookup: CDR1 MNHNS, CDR2 SASEGT. This CDR3 is built from 15 residues. CDR3: CASPSIGEGGYEQYF. The CDR3, as DNA: TGTGCCAGCCCCTCAATTGGGGAGGGCGGTTACGAGCAGTACTTC.

The chain has TRBV29-1 and TRBJ2-2; possibly TRBD1 for D (6 bases). Trimming pared 2 bases from V and 0 bases from J, leaving 13 bases between. The CDR3 runs 16 residues. Germline V lookup: CDR1 SQVTM, CDR2 ANQGSEA. The CDR3 DNA reads TGCAGCGTTGAATTTACAGGGCCGGCGAACACCGGGGAGCTGTTTTTT. Translated, it gives CSVEFTGPANTGELFF.

This clone was detected once. The chain carries TRBV9 and TRBJ2-1; D uncertain. Germline V CDR1 and CDR2: SGDLS, YYNGEE. V was cut by 0 bases and J by 0 bases, with 7 bases left in between. The CDR3 sequence is 15 residues long. CDR3 nucleotides: TGTGCCAGCAGCGTAGGGGTCCTCTCCTACAATGAGCAGTTCTTC. Encoded protein: CASSVGVLSYNEQFF.

V gene TRBV5-1 combines with J gene TRBJ2-7; possibly TRBD1 for D (8 bases). Trimming took 3 bases from V and 5 from J, leaving 18 bases between them. Per germline, CDR1 SGHRS and CDR2 YFSETQ. The CDR3 loop spans 15 amino acids. As DNA, the CDR3 is TGCGCCAGCAGCTCACTGACAGGGGCGGGAGACGAGCAGTACTTC. Translation: CASSSLTGAGDEQYF.

The chain joins TRBV5-6 to TRBJ2-2; D not certain. The ends were cut back, 3 bases at V and 9 bases at J, with 12 bases in the middle. This CDR3 comprises 13 residues. Looked up from germline, CDR1 is SGHDT and CDR2 is YYEEEE. The CDR3 DNA reads TGTGCCAGCAGCTCAGCGACATCCTGGGAGCTGTTTTTT. The encoded protein is CASSSATSWELFF. Variable domain in full (rest from reference TRBV5-6 and TRBJ2-2): DAGVTQSPTHLIKTRGQQVTLRCSPKSGHDTVSWYQQALGQGPQFIFQYYEEEERQRGNFPDRFSGHQFPNYSSELNVNALLLGDSALYLCASSSATSWELFFGEGSRLTVL.

The chain couples TRBV27 to TRBJ2-7, with 10 bases lining up with TRBD1. The V and J ends lost 6 bases and 12 bases, in that order; junction bases with no gene match: 29. The CDR3 is 19 residues long. Germline CDR1 reads MNHEY; CDR2 reads SMNVEV (reference sequence). The CDR3: CASSPHASVGGDRGNLWYF. DNA for the CDR3: TGTGCCAGCAGCCCCCACGCTTCAGTCGGAGGGGACAGGGGTAATTTGTGGTACTTC.